This record concerns one TCR beta chain sequence. Germline V gene lookup returns CDR1 SGHTA and CDR2 FQGNSA. Deletions cut 5 bases from V and 0 bases from J, with 14 bases between. The CDR3 is made up of 15 amino acids. The data belong to a study of OX40 agonist ivuxolimab in advanced cancers. Profiling relied on immunoSEQ multiplex PCR, and the TCRdb table lists in-frame clones only, not all of them. The sample records some 49,000 clones, around 79% being singletons. The chain recombines TRBV7-2 with TRBJ2-7; D gene ambiguous. The material was CD4+ or CD8+ T cells sorted from blood, obtained in a trial of the OX40 agonist ivuxolimab. The clonotype was recovered from an adult with an advanced solid tumor such as melanoma, head and neck, liver or kidney cancer. DNA of the CDR3: TGTGCCAGCAGCGGATCTATGGGGTACTCCTACGAGCAGTACTTC. Protein: CASSGSMGYSYEQYF.